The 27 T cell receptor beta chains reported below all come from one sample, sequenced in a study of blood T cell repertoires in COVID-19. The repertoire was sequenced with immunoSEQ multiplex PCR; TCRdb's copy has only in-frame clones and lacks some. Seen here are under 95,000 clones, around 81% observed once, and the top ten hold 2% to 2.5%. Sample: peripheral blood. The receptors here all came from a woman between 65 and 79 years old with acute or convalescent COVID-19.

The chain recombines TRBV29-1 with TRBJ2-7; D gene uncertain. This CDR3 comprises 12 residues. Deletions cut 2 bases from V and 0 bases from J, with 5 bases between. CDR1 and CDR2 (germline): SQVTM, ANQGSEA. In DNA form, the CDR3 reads TGCAGCGTTGAAACAGCCTCCTACGAGCAGTACTTC. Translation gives CSVETASYEQYF.

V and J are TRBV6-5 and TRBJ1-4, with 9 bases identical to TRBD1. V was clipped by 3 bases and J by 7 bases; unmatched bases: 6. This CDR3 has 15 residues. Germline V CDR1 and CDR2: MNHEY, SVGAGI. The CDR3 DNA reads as TGTGCCAGCAGTTATGAACAGGGGGCTGGTGAAAAACTGTTTTTT. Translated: CASSYEQGAGEKLFF.

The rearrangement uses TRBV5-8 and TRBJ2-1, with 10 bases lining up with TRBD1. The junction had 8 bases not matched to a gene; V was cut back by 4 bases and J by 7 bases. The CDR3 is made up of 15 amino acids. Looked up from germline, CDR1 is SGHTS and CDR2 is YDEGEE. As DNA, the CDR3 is TGTGCCAGCAGCCCCGGGACAGGGGAAACGAATGAGCAGTTCTTC. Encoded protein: CASSPGTGETNEQFF.

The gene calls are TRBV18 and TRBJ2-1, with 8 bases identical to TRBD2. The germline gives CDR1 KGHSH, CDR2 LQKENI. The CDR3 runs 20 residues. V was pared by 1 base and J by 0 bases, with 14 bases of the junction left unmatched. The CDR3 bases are TGTGCCAGCTCACCACGATGGATCGACGGGGGGGCAAGCTCCTACAATGAGCAGTTCTTC. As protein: CASSPRWIDGGASSYNEQFF.

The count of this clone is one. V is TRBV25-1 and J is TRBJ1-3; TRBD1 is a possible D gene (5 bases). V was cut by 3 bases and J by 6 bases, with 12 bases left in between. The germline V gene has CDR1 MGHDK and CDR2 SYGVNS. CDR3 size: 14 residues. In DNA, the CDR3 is TGTGCCAGCAGTGACCCGGACATGCCAAACACCATATATTTT. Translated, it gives CASSDPDMPNTIYF.

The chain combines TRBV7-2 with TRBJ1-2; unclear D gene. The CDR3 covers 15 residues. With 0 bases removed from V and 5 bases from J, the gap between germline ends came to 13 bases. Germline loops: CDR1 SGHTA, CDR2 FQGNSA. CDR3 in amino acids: CASSLAGGQGYGYTF. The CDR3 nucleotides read TGTGCCAGCAGCTTAGCTGGAGGTCAAGGGTATGGCTACACCTTC.

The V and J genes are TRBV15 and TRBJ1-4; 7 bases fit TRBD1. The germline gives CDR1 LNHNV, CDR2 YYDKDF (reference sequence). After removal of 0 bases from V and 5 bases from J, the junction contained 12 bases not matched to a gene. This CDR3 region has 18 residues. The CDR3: CATSRELVGGQINEKLFF. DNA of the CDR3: TGTGCCACCAGCAGAGAGCTTGTTGGGGGACAGATAAATGAAAAACTGTTTTTT.

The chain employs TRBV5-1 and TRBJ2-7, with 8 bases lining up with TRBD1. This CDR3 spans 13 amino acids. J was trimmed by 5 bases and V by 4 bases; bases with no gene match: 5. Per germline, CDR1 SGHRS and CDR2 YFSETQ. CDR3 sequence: CASSTTGEHEQYF. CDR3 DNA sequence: TGCGCCAGCAGCACGACAGGGGAACACGAGCAGTACTTC.

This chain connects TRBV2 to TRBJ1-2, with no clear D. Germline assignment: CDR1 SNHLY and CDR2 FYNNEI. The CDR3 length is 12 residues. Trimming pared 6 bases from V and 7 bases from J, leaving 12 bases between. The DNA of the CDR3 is TGTGCCAGCAGAGCCGATTTTGGTGGCTACACCTTC. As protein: CASRADFGGYTF.

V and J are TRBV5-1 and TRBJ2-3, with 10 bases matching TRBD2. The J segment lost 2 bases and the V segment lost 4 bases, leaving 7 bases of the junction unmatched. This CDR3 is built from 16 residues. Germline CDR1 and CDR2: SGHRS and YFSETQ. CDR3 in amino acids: CASSGNSGGTTDTQYF. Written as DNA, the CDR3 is TGCGCCAGCAGCGGTAATAGCGGGGGGACCACAGATACGCAGTATTTT.

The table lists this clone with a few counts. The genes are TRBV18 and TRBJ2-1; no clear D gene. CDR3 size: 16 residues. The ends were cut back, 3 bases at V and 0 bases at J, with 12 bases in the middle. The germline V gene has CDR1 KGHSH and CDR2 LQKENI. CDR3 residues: CASSPYSPSSYNEQFF. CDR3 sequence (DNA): TGTGCCAGCTCACCCTACTCTCCGAGCTCCTACAATGAGCAGTTCTTC.

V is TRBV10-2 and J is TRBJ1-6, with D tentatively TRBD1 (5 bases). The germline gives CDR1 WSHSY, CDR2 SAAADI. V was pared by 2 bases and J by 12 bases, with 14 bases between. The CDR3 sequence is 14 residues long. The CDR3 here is CASSELNSGGPLHF. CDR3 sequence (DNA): TGCGCCAGCAGTGAGCTAAACTCGGGGGGACCCCTCCACTTT.

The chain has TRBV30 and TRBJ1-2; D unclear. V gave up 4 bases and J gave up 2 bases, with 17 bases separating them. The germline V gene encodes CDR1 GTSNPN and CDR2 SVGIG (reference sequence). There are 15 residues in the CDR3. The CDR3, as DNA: TGTGCCTGGAAACTGCGCTCGATCCCCAACTATGGCTACACCTTC. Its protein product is CAWKLRSIPNYGYTF.

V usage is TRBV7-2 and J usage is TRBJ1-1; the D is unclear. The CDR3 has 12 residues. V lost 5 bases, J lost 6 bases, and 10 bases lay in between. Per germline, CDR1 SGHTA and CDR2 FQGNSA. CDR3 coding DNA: TGTGCCAGCAGCCCGACTTGGGCTGAAGCTTTCTTT. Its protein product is CASSPTWAEAFF.

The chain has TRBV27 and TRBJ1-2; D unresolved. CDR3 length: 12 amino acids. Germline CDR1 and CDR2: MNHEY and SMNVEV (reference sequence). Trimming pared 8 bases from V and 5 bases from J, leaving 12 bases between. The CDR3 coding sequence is TGTGCCAGCGGAGGCAGGCCTTATGGCTACACCTTC. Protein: CASGGRPYGYTF.

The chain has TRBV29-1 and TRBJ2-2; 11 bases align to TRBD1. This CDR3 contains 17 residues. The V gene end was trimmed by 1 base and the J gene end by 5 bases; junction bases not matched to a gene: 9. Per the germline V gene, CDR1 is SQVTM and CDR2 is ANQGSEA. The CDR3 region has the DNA TGCAGCGTTGAAGGTCGTAGGGACAGGGGGATTACCGGGGAGCTGTTTTTT. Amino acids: CSVEGRRDRGITGELFF.

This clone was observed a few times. CDR3 coding DNA: TGTGCCAGCAGCTTAGGGACAGGCGGAAACACCATATATTTT. Residues: CASSLGTGGNTIYF. This rearrangement joins TRBV7-2 to TRBJ1-3; 7 bases line up with TRBD1. Germline V lookup: CDR1 SGHTA, CDR2 FQGNSA. CDR3 length equals 14 residues. Unmatched junction bases numbered 1, after V lost 1 base and J lost 4 bases.

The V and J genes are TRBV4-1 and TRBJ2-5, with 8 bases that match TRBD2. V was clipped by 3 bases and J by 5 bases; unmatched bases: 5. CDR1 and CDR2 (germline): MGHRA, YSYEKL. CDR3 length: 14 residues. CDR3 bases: TGCGCCAGCAGCCAGGGGCGGGGGGACGAGACCCAGTACTTC. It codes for CASSQGRGDETQYF.

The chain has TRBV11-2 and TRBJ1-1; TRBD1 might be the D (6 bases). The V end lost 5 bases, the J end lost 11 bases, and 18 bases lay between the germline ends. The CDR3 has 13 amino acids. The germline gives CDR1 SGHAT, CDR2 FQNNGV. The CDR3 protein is CASSRTVEGVAFF. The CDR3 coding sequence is TGTGCCAGCAGCCGGACAGTAGAGGGGGTGGCTTTCTTT.

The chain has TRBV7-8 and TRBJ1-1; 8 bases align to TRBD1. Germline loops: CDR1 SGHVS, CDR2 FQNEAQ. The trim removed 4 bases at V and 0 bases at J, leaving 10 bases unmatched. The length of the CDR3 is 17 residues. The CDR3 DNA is TGTGCCAGCAGCTCGGACAGGGCTGTTGTTTTGAACACTGAAGCTTTCTTT. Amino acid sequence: CASSSDRAVVLNTEAFF. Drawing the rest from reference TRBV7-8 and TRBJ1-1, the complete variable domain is GAGVSQSPRYKVAKRGQDVALRCDPISGHVSLFWYQQALGQGPEFLTYFQNEAQLDKSGLPSDRFFAERPEGSVSTLKIQRTQQEDSAVYLCASSSDRAVVLNTEAFFGQGTRLTVV.

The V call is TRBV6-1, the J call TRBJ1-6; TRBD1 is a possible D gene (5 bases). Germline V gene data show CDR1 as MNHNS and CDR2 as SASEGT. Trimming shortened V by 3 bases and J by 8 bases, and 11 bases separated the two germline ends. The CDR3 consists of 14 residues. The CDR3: CASSEQGRDSPLHF. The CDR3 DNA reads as TGTGCCAGCAGTGAGCAGGGTAGGGATTCACCCCTCCACTTT.

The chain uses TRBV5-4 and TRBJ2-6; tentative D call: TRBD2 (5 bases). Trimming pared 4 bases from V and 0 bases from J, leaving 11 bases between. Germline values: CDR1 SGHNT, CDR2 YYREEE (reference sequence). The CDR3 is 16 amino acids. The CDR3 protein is CASSLGRDSGANVLTF. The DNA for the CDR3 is TGTGCCAGCAGCCTCGGACGGGACTCTGGGGCCAACGTCCTGACTTTC.

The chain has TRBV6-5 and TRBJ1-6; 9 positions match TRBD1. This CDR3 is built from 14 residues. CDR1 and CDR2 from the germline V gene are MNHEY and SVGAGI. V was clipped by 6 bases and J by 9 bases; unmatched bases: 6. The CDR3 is CASRLQGAGSPLHF. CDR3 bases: TGTGCCAGCAGATTACAGGGGGCCGGTTCACCCCTCCACTTT.

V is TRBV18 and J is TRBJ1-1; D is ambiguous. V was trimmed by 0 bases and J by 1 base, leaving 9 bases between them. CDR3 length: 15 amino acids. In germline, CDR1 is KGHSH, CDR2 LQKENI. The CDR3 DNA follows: TGTGCCAGCTCACCACCGCGGATCCAGAACACTGAAGCTTTCTTT. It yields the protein CASSPPRIQNTEAFF.

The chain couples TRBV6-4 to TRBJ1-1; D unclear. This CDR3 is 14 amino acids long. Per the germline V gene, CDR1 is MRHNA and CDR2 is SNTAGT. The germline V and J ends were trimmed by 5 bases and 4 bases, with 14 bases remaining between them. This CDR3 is CASSQALGSTEAFF. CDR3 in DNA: TGTGCCAGCAGTCAGGCCCTCGGGAGCACTGAAGCTTTCTTT.

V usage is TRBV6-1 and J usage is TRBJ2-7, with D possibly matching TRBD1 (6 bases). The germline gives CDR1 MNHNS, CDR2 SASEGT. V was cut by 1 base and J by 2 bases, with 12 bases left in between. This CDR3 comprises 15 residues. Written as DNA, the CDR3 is TGTGCCAGCAGTGAAGTAAGGACAGTCACCTACGAGCAGTACTTC. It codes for CASSEVRTVTYEQYF.

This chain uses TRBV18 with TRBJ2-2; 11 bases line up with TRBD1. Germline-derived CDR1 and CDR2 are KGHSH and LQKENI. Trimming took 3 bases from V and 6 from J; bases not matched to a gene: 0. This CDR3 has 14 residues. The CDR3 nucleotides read TGTGCCAGCTCACCGGGACAGGGGGCCGGGGAGCTGTTTTTT. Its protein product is CASSPGQGAGELFF.